The present entry profiles one T cell receptor (beta chain) with its context. The antigen remains unidentified. Assay: immunoSEQ multiplex PCR; the TCRdb copy retains only in-frame clones and omits some. The repertoire has about 14,000 clones, around 98% of them found once; the top ten carry over 0.35%. The CDR3 extends over 14 amino acids. The germline V gene has CDR1 SGHRS and CDR2 YFSETQ. The V end was cut by 1 base, the J end by 0 bases, with 7 bases between. The data derive from a study of monozygotic twins with cystic fibrosis. Turning to the study itself: Library input was around 2.8 micrograms of fragmented DNA, with approximately 16 PCR cycles. Study-wide results and caveats: The repertoire was suggested to be naive-dominated, clonality median roughly 0.0089. V usage most resembled the co-twin in 13 of 16 pairs.

Sequencing input: blood. The chain uses TRBV5-1 and TRBJ1-1; D is possibly TRBD1 (6 bases). The receptor comes from a girl aged 2 to 9 with cystic fibrosis. DNA of the CDR3: TGCGCCAGCAGCTTGACAGGGATGAACACTGAAGCTTTCTTT. Amino acid sequence: CASSLTGMNTEAFF.